The TCR beta chain under discussion was sequenced for a study of blood T cell repertoires in COVID-19. The V and J ends lost 4 bases and 0 bases respectively, with 7 bases between them. Germline assignment: CDR1 MNHEY and CDR2 SVGAGI. The CDR3 totals 14 residues. The repertoire was sequenced with immunoSEQ multiplex PCR; TCRdb's copy has only in-frame clones and lacks some. The table lists roughly 250,000 clones, 70% to 85% of them singletons. V usage is TRBV6-5 and J usage is TRBJ1-5; D may be TRBD1 (5 bases). This TCR derives from a human donor with COVID-19, enrolled during active disease. The donor label of this sample is uncertain. Specimen: peripheral blood. CDR3 sequence: CASSSRASNQPQHF. DNA of the CDR3: TGTGCCAGCAGTTCCAGGGCTAGCAATCAGCCCCAGCATTTT.